This entry features one TCR beta chain sequence. Its antigen is currently unknown. The sample comes from a study of cytomegalovirus exposure and HLA in healthy donors. Study outcomes and limitations: In a later analysis, the majority of CMV-associated beta chains seemingly showed HLA restriction.

A multiplex PCR was run with 60 Vbeta primers and 13 Jbeta primers. Assay: immunoSEQ multiplex PCR; the TCRdb copy retains only in-frame clones and omits some. The table lists around 130,000 clones, around 85% of them singletons, with under 2.5% in the top ten. The CDR3 spans 15 residues. J was trimmed by 3 bases and V by 5 bases; bases with no gene match: 8. CDR1 and CDR2 from the germline V gene are MGHDK and SYGVNS. The chain employs TRBV25-1 and TRBJ2-5; 8 bases match TRBD1. This clonotype was sampled from a man aged 30 to 39 in good health and CMV-seronegative. The sequenced material came from PBMCs. The CDR3 loop is CASSHTGGKKETQYF. As DNA, the CDR3 is TGTGCCAGCAGTCATACAGGGGGTAAGAAAGAGACCCAGTACTTC.